This record concerns one TCR beta chain sequence. Antigen unknown. The data stem from a study of cytomegalovirus exposure and HLA in healthy donors. Study-wide findings and caveats: Associated with cytomegalovirus, according to the listing, were 150 to 200 TCR beta chains.

The study ran its PCR with 60 Vbeta and 13 Jbeta primers. Repertoires were generated with immunoSEQ multiplex PCR, while TCRdb's copy carries only in-frame clones and drops some. The sample has approximately 80,000 clones; 60% to 75% are singletons. The CDR3 is made up of 11 amino acids. V was pared by 1 base and J by 12 bases, with 11 bases between. Germline lookup yields CDR1 SGHRS and CDR2 YFSETQ. What was sequenced was PBMCs. This sequence was found in a woman aged 40 to 50 in good health and CMV-seropositive. The rearrangement joins TRBV5-1 to TRBJ2-7, with D unclear. The CDR3 region has the DNA TGCGCCAGCAGCTTGTCGCTAGAACTGTACTTC. This codes for CASSLSLELYF.